Below are 31 T cell receptor beta chains sequenced from a single sample in a study of cytomegalovirus exposure and HLA in healthy donors (TCRdb year 2017). Library preparation used the immunoSEQ multiplex PCR assay. The multiplex PCR relied on a mix of 60 forward primers for TCR Vbeta segments and 13 reverse primers for TCR Jbeta segments. Entries here come from immuneACCESS through TCRdb and include only in-frame sequences with V and J called. Some clones fail to appear in such tables; in the studies checked, an unresolved V gene covers under half of the shortfall, and the cause of the remainder is unknown. This sample gives about 130,000 clones in total; roughly 78% of them show up just once. The ten largest account for under 3.5% of the sample. Sequenced: PBMCs. The receptor set was obtained from a male donor in good health and CMV-seronegative.

This clone was observed once. Within the sample, other DNA sequences also encode this same CDR3. The rearrangement joins TRBV19 to TRBJ1-5; possible D gene TRBD1, 6 bases. The germline V and J ends were trimmed by 4 bases and 1 base, with 14 bases remaining between them. Per the germline V gene, CDR1 is LNHDA and CDR2 is SQIVND (reference sequence). This CDR3 has 16 amino acids. CDR3 coding DNA: TGTGCCAGTAGTACCCCCGGACAGTGGAGCAATCAGCCCCAGCATTTT. It encodes CASSTPGQWSNQPQHF.

The V gene is TRBV29-1, the J gene TRBJ2-5; perhaps TRBD2 as D (7 bases). The CDR3 loop spans 14 amino acids. Germline V gene lookup returns CDR1 SQVTM and CDR2 ANQGSEA. Trimming removed 5 bases at V and 5 bases at J, with 18 bases between. CDR3 sequence reads: CSVTEGGAGETQYF. The CDR3 region has the DNA TGCAGCGTTACCGAGGGGGGGGCTGGGGAGACCCAGTACTTC.

This clone was counted between two and nine times. The chain couples TRBV6-1 to TRBJ1-4; 9 bases line up with TRBD1. The CDR3 totals 15 residues. The junction had 9 bases not matched to a gene; V was cut back by 5 bases and J by 8 bases. Per germline, CDR1 MNHNS and CDR2 SASEGT. This CDR3 is CASSQRGTGLEKLFF. The CDR3 DNA sequence: TGTGCCAGCAGTCAAAGGGGGACAGGGTTGGAAAAACTGTTTTTT.

The chain couples TRBV6-5 to TRBJ1-6, with 7 bases lining up with TRBD1. J lost 5 bases, V lost 6 bases, and 7 bases had no gene match. The V gene's germline CDR1 is MNHEY and CDR2 SVGAGI. The CDR3 runs 15 residues. The CDR3 spells CASSAQTGDNSPLHF. CDR3 nucleotide sequence: TGTGCCAGCAGCGCCCAAACAGGGGATAATTCACCCCTCCACTTT.

The chain recombines TRBV6-6 with TRBJ2-7; 7 bases are a match to TRBD1. V lost 4 bases to trimming and J lost 3 bases; unmatched junction nucleotides: 3. CDR3 length: 13 amino acids. Germline V gives CDR1 MNHNY, CDR2 SVGAGI (reference sequence). CDR3 sequence (DNA): TGTGCCAGCAGTTCCACAGGGGTCTACGAGCAGTACTTC. Translating it yields CASSSTGVYEQYF.

The V gene is TRBV2, the J gene TRBJ2-7; D unresolved. This CDR3 comprises 14 residues. V was pared by 0 bases and J by 2 bases, with 8 bases between. Germline V CDR1 and CDR2: SNHLY, FYNNEI. The CDR3 DNA is TGTGCCAGCAGTGAAGCTCCCCTTACCTACGAGCAGTACTTC. This gives the protein CASSEAPLTYEQYF.

V gene TRBV4-3 combines with J gene TRBJ2-7; 8 bases line up with TRBD2. Germline CDR1 and CDR2: LGHNA and YSLEER. The trim removed 0 bases at V and 2 bases at J, leaving 0 bases unmatched. The CDR3 spans 14 residues. In nucleotides, the CDR3 is TGCGCCAGCAGCCAAGACGGGGGGGCCTACGAGCAGTACTTC. It is translated as CASSQDGGAYEQYF.

Here the CDR3 DNA reads TGTGCCAGCAGTGCCTCGGTGACAGGAGAATCACCCCTCCACTTT. Protein product: CASSASVTGESPLHF. The chain combines TRBV6-6 with TRBJ1-6, with D possibly being TRBD1 (6 bases). V shed 5 bases and J shed 10 bases, with 18 bases lying between them. The CDR3 sequence is 15 residues long. CDR1 and CDR2 from the germline V gene are MNHNY and SVGAGI (reference sequence).

The chain combines TRBV5-1 with TRBJ2-2; D ambiguous. Germline CDR1 SGHRS, CDR2 YFSETQ. The CDR3 extends over 15 amino acids. V gave up 6 bases and J gave up 0 bases, with 12 bases separating them. The CDR3 DNA reads TGCGCCAGCAAGTCTCTGGCAGCGAACACCGGGGAGCTGTTTTTT. Its translation is CASKSLAANTGELFF.

This chain joins TRBV27 and TRBJ2-2; 16 bases map to TRBD2. The CDR3 has 17 residues. V lost 6 bases and J lost 4; bases outside the gene matches: 5. Per germline, CDR1 MNHEY and CDR2 SMNVEV (reference sequence). The CDR3 loop reads CASSPGLAGGVTGELFF. The CDR3 nucleotides read TGTGCCAGCAGCCCGGGACTAGCGGGGGGGGTCACCGGGGAGCTGTTTTTT.

The chain couples TRBV5-5 to TRBJ1-4; D gene ambiguous. V gave up 4 bases and J gave up 1 base, with 11 bases separating them. The CDR3 covers 15 residues. Germline loops: CDR1 SGHKS, CDR2 YYEKEE (reference sequence). CDR3: CASSLLGGTNEKLFF. CDR3 in DNA: TGTGCCAGCAGCCTGCTAGGTGGAACTAATGAAAAACTGTTTTTT.

This chain connects TRBV6-5 to TRBJ2-5; 8 nucleotides align to TRBD2. The ends lost 8 bases at V and 5 bases at J; junction bases unmatched: 13. Germline values: CDR1 MNHEY, CDR2 SVGAGI. The CDR3 has 15 residues. The CDR3 sequence is CASDPIRLATETQYF. The CDR3 DNA follows: TGTGCCAGCGACCCCATCCGACTAGCGACGGAGACCCAGTACTTC.

The genes are TRBV7-2 and TRBJ1-6, with a weak D call TRBD1 (5 bases). This CDR3 spans 16 amino acids. Germline CDR1 SGHTA, CDR2 FQGNSA. V lost 1 base and J lost 11, with 18 bases in between. In nucleotides, the CDR3 is TGTGCCAGCAGCTTAGTCGGGGGAAGTGGGGGGACACCCCTCCACTTT. Protein product: CASSLVGGSGGTPLHF. Supplemented by reference TRBV7-2 and TRBJ1-6, the full variable domain reads GAGVSQSPSNKVTEKGKDVELRCDPISGHTALYWYRQSLGQGLEFLIYFQGNSAPDKSGLPSDRFSAERTGGSVSTLTIQRTQQEDSAVYLCASSLVGGSGGTPLHFGNGTRLTVT.

J is TRBJ2-1 and V is TRBV4-2, with 8 bases fitting TRBD2. CDR3 length: 16 residues. Germline V lookup: CDR1 LGHNA, CDR2 YNFKEQ. After removal of 3 bases from V and 4 bases from J, the junction contained 8 bases not matched to a gene. Here the CDR3 DNA reads TGTGCCAGCAGCCAGGCGACTAGCGAGGTATACAATGAGCAGTTCTTC. Translating gives CASSQATSEVYNEQFF.

This sequence joins TRBV30 and TRBJ2-2; D is perhaps TRBD2 (6 bases). The CDR3 is 15 residues long. CDR1 GTSNPN and CDR2 SVGIG come from the germline V gene (reference sequence). V was shortened by 4 bases and J by 1 base, with 13 bases between the two germline ends. CDR3 region: CAWMGLPENTGELFF. The DNA for the CDR3 is TGTGCCTGGATGGGACTTCCGGAGAACACCGGGGAGCTGTTTTTT.

Only a few counts were recorded for this clone. The chain carries TRBV6-1 and TRBJ1-5, with unresolved D. V was pared by 0 bases and J by 2 bases, with 8 bases between. The CDR3 contains 15 residues. The germline CDR1 and CDR2 sequences are MNHNS and SASEGT. CDR3 protein: CASSEALGGNQPQHF. As DNA, the CDR3 is TGTGCCAGCAGTGAAGCCCTCGGGGGCAATCAGCCCCAGCATTTT.

The chain has TRBV6-5 and TRBJ1-6; D is uncertain. V was shortened by 2 bases and J by 6 bases, with 11 bases between the two germline ends. The germline V gene has CDR1 MNHEY and CDR2 SVGAGI. This CDR3 is built from 15 residues. The CDR3 loop reads CASSYDWLGNSPLHF. CDR3 nucleotide sequence: TGTGCCAGCAGTTACGACTGGCTTGGTAATTCACCCCTCCACTTT.

The gene calls are TRBV5-6 and TRBJ2-7, with 9 nucleotides matching TRBD1. This CDR3 region has 15 residues. Germline assignment: CDR1 SGHDT and CDR2 YYEEEE. V lost 3 bases, J lost 0 bases, and 4 bases stayed unmatched. Here the CDR3 reads CASSWGTGSSYEQYF. CDR3 coding DNA: TGTGCCAGCAGCTGGGGGACAGGGAGCTCCTACGAGCAGTACTTC.

Remarks on this clone: A read error may account for a junction end that differs from germline. Here the CDR3 reads CVSRSRDTLNTEAFF. CDR3 sequence (DNA): TGTGTCAGCAGGAGCAGGGACACCCTGAACACTGAAGCTTTCTTT. The chain uses TRBV6-1 and TRBJ1-1, with D tentatively TRBD1 (6 bases). There are 15 residues in the CDR3. CDR1 MNHNS and CDR2 SASEGT come from the germline V gene.

The V call is TRBV6-4, the J call TRBJ1-1; D ambiguous. The CDR3 covers 13 residues. CDR1 and CDR2 (germline): MRHNA, SNTAGT. Trimming stripped 4 bases from V and 6 bases from J, with 12 bases between. The CDR3 region is CASSGSEDSEAFF. The CDR3 DNA follows: TGTGCCAGCAGTGGTTCCGAGGACTCTGAAGCTTTCTTT.

V is TRBV18 and J is TRBJ2-6; D gene ambiguous. The germline gives CDR1 KGHSH, CDR2 LQKENI. CDR3 size: 16 residues. Trimming removed 0 bases at V and 0 bases at J, with 6 bases between. As DNA, the CDR3 is TGTGCCAGCTCACCACCGGCATTCTCTGGGGCCAACGTCCTGACTTTC. Its protein is CASSPPAFSGANVLTF. Variable domain in full (rest from reference TRBV18 and TRBJ2-6): NAGVMQNPRHLVRRRGQEARLRCSPMKGHSHVYWYRQLPEEGLKFMVYLQKENIIDESGMPKERFSAEFPKEGPSILRIQQVVRGDSAAYFCASSPPAFSGANVLTFGAGSRLTVL.

The CDR3, as DNA: TGTGCCAGCAGCCGAATACAGGGCGCTGGAAACACCATATATTTT. Translating gives CASSRIQGAGNTIYF. The chain combines TRBV7-9 with TRBJ1-3, with D possibly TRBD1 on 6 matching bases. The V end lost 5 bases, the J end lost 2 bases, and 13 bases lay between the germline ends. The CDR3 runs to 15 residues. Per germline, CDR1 SEHNR and CDR2 FQNEAQ (reference sequence).

This clone was detected only a few times. The chain links TRBV10-2 to TRBJ2-7; D may be TRBD2 (6 bases). Germline CDR1 WSHSY, CDR2 SAAADI. The CDR3 is 16 residues long. V gave up 4 bases and J gave up 0 bases, with 16 bases separating them. CDR3 sequence (DNA): TGCGCCAGCAGTGGATTAGCGGTTCTGAGCTCCTACGAGCAGTACTTC. Translated: CASSGLAVLSSYEQYF.

J is TRBJ2-3 and V is TRBV12-5; 10 bases agree with TRBD1. The CDR3 has 14 residues. CDR1 LGHNT and CDR2 FRNRAP come from the germline V gene. The V and J ends lost 6 bases and 4 bases, in that order; junction bases with no gene match: 4. As DNA, the CDR3 is TGTGCTAGTGGCCCAGGGACAGGGGCAGATACGCAGTATTTT. This sequence encodes CASGPGTGADTQYF.

The chain joins TRBV4-2 to TRBJ1-5, with 7 bases aligning to TRBD1. V was clipped by 0 bases and J by 6 bases; unmatched bases: 14. The CDR3 has 18 amino acids. Looked up from germline, CDR1 is LGHNA and CDR2 is YNFKEQ. For the CDR3, the DNA is TGTGCCAGCAGCCAAGAGCTAGGGTTCAGGGGGGTGGTTCAGCCCCAGCATTTT. It codes for CASSQELGFRGVVQPQHF.

The chain has TRBV5-1 and TRBJ1-2; 10 bases are shared with TRBD1. With V trimmed by 4 bases and J by 8 bases, 11 bases remained unmatched. There are 15 residues in the CDR3. CDR1 SGHRS and CDR2 YFSETQ come from the germline V gene. CDR3 DNA: TGCGCCAGCAGCCCGACTGGGGACAGGGGATCAGGCTACACCTTC. It is translated as CASSPTGDRGSGYTF.

The chain recombines TRBV7-8 with TRBJ2-2; 7 bases line up with TRBD1. V dropped 4 bases and J dropped 3; count of bases not matched to a gene: 5. This CDR3 has 15 residues. From germline, CDR1 is SGHVS and CDR2 FQNEAQ. In DNA, the CDR3 is TGTGCCAGCAGCTCCCGACAGGGACACACCGGGGAGCTGTTTTTT. This sequence encodes CASSSRQGHTGELFF.

This clone has only a few counts. The chain is built from TRBV19 and TRBJ1-1; possible D gene TRBD1, 5 bases. The CDR3 has 12 amino acids. The germline gives CDR1 LNHDA, CDR2 SQIVND (reference sequence). Trimming took 7 bases from V and 10 from J, leaving 16 bases between them. CDR3 loop: CASKIRGERAFF. The CDR3 DNA sequence: TGTGCCAGTAAGATTCGGGGGGAGAGAGCTTTCTTT.

This sequence joins TRBV21-1 and TRBJ1-1; TRBD1 is the table's D call, not checked against the DNA. TRBV21-1 is marked as a pseudogene. The CDR3 runs 15 residues. This chain's CDR3 is CASPPGIGVNTEAFF. For the CDR3, the DNA is TGTGCCAGCCCTCCAGGGATTGGGGTGAACACTGAAGCTTTCTTT.

A single count supports this clone. V and J are TRBV10-1 and TRBJ2-5; the D gene is possibly TRBD2 (7 bases). Trimming shortened V by 0 bases and J by 4 bases, and 15 bases separated the two germline ends. Germline V gives CDR1 WNHNN, CDR2 SYGVQD (reference sequence). This CDR3 region has 16 residues. The CDR3 loop is CASSESTLGGRETQYF. The CDR3 DNA follows: TGCGCCAGCAGTGAGTCGACTCTCGGGGGGCGAGAGACCCAGTACTTC.

The V call is TRBV7-2, the J call TRBJ1-1; TRBD1 matches at 9 bases. Losses at the gene ends were 5 bases for V and 0 bases for J; bases not matched to a gene: 4. Germline CDR1 is SGHTA and CDR2 is FQGNSA. CDR3 length equals 15 residues. CDR3 region: CASSIRTGVNTEAFF. The CDR3 nucleotides read TGTGCCAGCAGCATCCGGACAGGGGTGAACACTGAAGCTTTCTTT.